A single sample gave rise to the 27 T cell receptor beta chains below, sequenced in a study of identical twins. MiXCR was run by TCRdb on the 5' RACE reads, yielding one entry per CDR3 protein. The sample records about 920,000 distinct CDR3 sequences, 9% to 15% being singletons. The data also belong to a second study, concerning yellow fever vaccine responses in identical twins.

Material: PBMCs. These receptors all stem from a woman aged 18-35 years in good health.

This clonotype occurred a few times. J is TRBJ2-7 and V is TRBV20-1, with D possibly being TRBD1 or TRBD2 (5 bases each). V was clipped by 4 bases and J by 2 bases, with 12 bases between them. Germline lookup yields CDR1 DFQATT and CDR2 SNEGSKA (reference sequence). The CDR3 spans 13 residues. The CDR3 nucleotides read TGCAGTGCTACCGGGACGGACGCCTACGAGCAGTACTTC. It is translated as CSATGTDAYEQYF.

The sample holds many counts of this clonotype. The J gene is TRBJ2-1, the V gene TRBV4-1; tentative D call: TRBD1 (6 bases). V dropped 4 bases and J dropped 5 bases, with 15 bases sitting between them. The CDR3 is 15 amino acids. The germline V gene encodes CDR1 MGHRA and CDR2 YSYEKL. The CDR3 spells CASSLRDKLDNEQFF. CDR3 nucleotides: TGCGCCAGCAGCCTCCGGGACAAACTGGACAATGAGCAGTTCTTC.

Only a few counts were recorded for this clonotype. V and J are TRBV24-1 and TRBJ2-1, with 7 bases identical to TRBD2. V shed 4 bases and J 5 bases; nucleotides not matched to a gene: 16. The V gene's germline CDR1 is KGHDR and CDR2 SFDVKD. CDR3 length equals 18 residues. DNA of the CDR3: TGTGCCACCAGTGACGCTACCCCAGAGCGGGGCTATAACAATGAGCAGTTCTTC. Its protein product is CATSDATPERGYNNEQFF.

This clonotype was picked up many times. This sequence joins TRBV5-1 and TRBJ2-7, with D perhaps TRBD2 (6 bases). CDR1 is SGHRS and CDR2 is YFSETQ in the germline V gene. The ends were cut back, 4 bases at V and 0 bases at J, with 26 bases in the middle. CDR3 length: 19 residues. In DNA form, the CDR3 reads TGCGCCAGCAGCACCACAGGAGAAGGAGCGGGTAGGAGCTCCTACGAGCAGTACTTC. It encodes CASSTTGEGAGRSSYEQYF.

In this sample, this clonotype turned up many times. The chain carries TRBV20-1 and TRBJ2-3, with D maybe TRBD1 (6 bases). The CDR3 totals 16 residues. The V and J ends lost 6 bases and 2 bases respectively, with 21 bases between them. Germline CDR1 is DFQATT and CDR2 is SNEGSKA (reference sequence). CDR3 coding DNA: TGCAGTGCAAAGATCCCCGGGACAACCTACACAGATACGCAGTATTTT. Protein product: CSAKIPGTTYTDTQYF.

V gene TRBV7-9 combines with J gene TRBJ1-2; 9 nucleotides line up with TRBD1. Trimming removed 6 bases from V and 6 bases from J; junction bases left unmatched: 5. The CDR3 sequence is 13 residues long. From germline, CDR1 is SEHNR and CDR2 FQNEAQ (reference sequence). CDR3 sequence reads: CASSRTGADGYTF. CDR3 nucleotides: TGTGCCAGCAGTCGGACAGGGGCCGATGGCTACACCTTC. Combining the CDR3 with reference TRBV7-9 and TRBJ1-2 gives the whole variable domain DTGVSQNPRHKITKRGQNVTFRCDPISEHNRLYWYRQTLGQGPEFLTYFQNEAQLEKSRLLSDRFSAERPKGSFSTLEIQRTEQGDSAMYLCASSRTGADGYTFGSGTRLTVV.

The chain combines TRBV15 with TRBJ1-2, with D uncertain. CDR1 and CDR2 from the germline V gene are LNHNV and YYDKDF (reference sequence). The V gene lost 0 bases and the J gene lost 2 bases, with 7 bases spanning the gap. The CDR3 length is 14 residues. For the CDR3, the DNA is TGTGCCACCAGCAGAGATTTCCTCAACTATGGCTACACCTTC. It yields the protein CATSRDFLNYGYTF.

The chain links TRBV7-9 to TRBJ1-1; D gene unclear. V was clipped by 5 bases and J by 4 bases, with 17 bases between them. The V gene's germline CDR1 is SEHNR and CDR2 FQNEAQ (reference sequence). This CDR3 has 15 amino acids. CDR3 sequence (DNA): TGTGCCAGCAGCACGATCTCCGGACGGGTCACTGAAGCTTTCTTT. Translating it yields CASSTISGRVTEAFF.

This clonotype was seen more than once but under ten times. V is TRBV5-1 and J is TRBJ2-5; D is unclear. V was pared by 0 bases and J by 1 base, with 7 bases between. Per germline, CDR1 SGHRS and CDR2 YFSETQ. The CDR3 has 14 residues. CDR3 sequence reads: CASSLERTQETQYF. The CDR3 coding sequence is TGCGCCAGCAGCTTGGAAAGGACCCAAGAGACCCAGTACTTC.

This clonotype appeared a few times. The genes are TRBV29-1 and TRBJ2-1; possible D gene TRBD1, 6 bases. The CDR3 contains 13 residues. V was clipped by 2 bases and J by 5 bases, with 10 bases between them. From germline, CDR1 is SQVTM and CDR2 ANQGSEA. The CDR3 nucleotides are TGCAGCGTTGAAAGCGGACAGAACAATGAGCAGTTCTTC. It translates to CSVESGQNNEQFF.

This chain uses TRBV5-1 with TRBJ2-7, with TRBD2 identical over 8 bases. The CDR3 contains 17 residues. From germline, CDR1 is SGHRS and CDR2 YFSETQ. V lost 0 bases, J lost 3 bases, and 11 bases stayed unmatched. The CDR3 spells CASSLESSGTPLYEQYF. Here the CDR3 DNA reads TGCGCCAGCAGCTTGGAAAGTAGCGGGACGCCGCTCTACGAGCAGTACTTC.

This clonotype was found a few times. The chain recombines TRBV11-3 with TRBJ2-1; D may be TRBD1 or TRBD2 (7 bases each). Trimming stripped 5 bases from V and 10 bases from J, with 24 bases between. Germline CDR1 and CDR2: SGHNT and YENEEA. The CDR3 runs to 16 residues. CDR3 coding DNA: TGTGCCAGCAGCCAGGGAGGGACAGAAGCTCTTAGGGAGCAGTTCTTC. Protein sequence: CASSQGGTEALREQFF. The whole variable domain, remainder taken from reference TRBV11-3 and TRBJ2-1, is EAGVVQSPRYKIIEKKQPVAFWCNPISGHNTLYWYLQNLGQGPELLIRYENEEAVDDSQLPKDRFSAERLKGVDSTLKIQPAELGDSAVYLCASSQGGTEALREQFFGPGTRLTVL.

This clonotype showed up just a few times. The V and J genes are TRBV29-1 and TRBJ2-7; the match to TRBD1 covers 7 bases. The V and J ends lost 3 bases and 5 bases, in that order; junction bases with no gene match: 4. This CDR3 spans 12 amino acids. Germline loops: CDR1 SQVTM, CDR2 ANQGSEA. The CDR3: CSVDPGGNEQYF. In DNA, the CDR3 is TGCAGCGTTGATCCAGGGGGTAACGAGCAGTACTTC.

The chain combines TRBV5-1 with TRBJ2-3, with a possible D match to TRBD2 (5 bases). The CDR3 contains 13 residues. Trimming shortened V by 6 bases and J by 2 bases, and 10 bases separated the two germline ends. Germline CDR1 is SGHRS and CDR2 is YFSETQ. The CDR3: CASMGSNTDTQYF. The CDR3 DNA follows: TGCGCCAGCATGGGGAGTAACACAGATACGCAGTATTTT.

This clonotype has more than one count but fewer than ten. V usage is TRBV10-3 and J usage is TRBJ2-2; D unclear. This CDR3 is built from 12 residues. Germline V CDR1 and CDR2: ENHRY, SYGVKD. Trimming removed 4 bases from V and 6 bases from J, with 6 bases in between. CDR3 protein: CAISGPSGELFF. CDR3 sequence (DNA): TGTGCCATCAGTGGACCATCCGGGGAGCTGTTTTTT.

The chain couples TRBV5-5 to TRBJ2-1, with 8 bases that match TRBD2. V was clipped by 6 bases and J by 6 bases; unmatched bases: 11. The germline V gene encodes CDR1 SGHKS and CDR2 YYEKEE (reference sequence). This CDR3 has 15 residues. CDR3 in DNA: TGTGCCAGCAACCTAGAGCGGGAGCGTTTCAATGAGCAGTTCTTC. This gives the protein CASNLERERFNEQFF.

The chain carries TRBV2 and TRBJ2-7; TRBD1 aligns across 7 bases. CDR1 and CDR2 (germline): SNHLY, FYNNEI. The CDR3 is made up of 15 amino acids. V lost 7 bases, J lost 3 bases, and 12 bases stayed unmatched. This chain's CDR3 is CASNTDRATNYEQYV. The CDR3 nucleotides read TGTGCCAGCAACACTGACAGGGCCACAAACTACGAGCAGTACGTC.

The rearrangement links TRBV29-1 to TRBJ1-6; 7 positions match TRBD1. Germline V CDR1 and CDR2: SQVTM, ANQGSEA. The CDR3 totals 12 residues. V was pared by 6 bases and J by 13 bases, with 9 bases of the junction left unmatched. CDR3 sequence reads: CSVGIPGGPLHF. For the CDR3, the DNA is TGCAGCGTGGGGATTCCAGGGGGTCCCCTCCACTTT.

This clonotype was detected a few times. The rearrangement links TRBV28 to TRBJ1-5; D unclear. Germline loops: CDR1 MDHEN, CDR2 SYDVKM. Deletions cut 5 bases from V and 5 bases from J, with 13 bases between. CDR3 length: 14 amino acids. CDR3 DNA: TGTGCCAGCAGTCCCCCAATCGTCGATCAGCCCCAGCATTTT. Its protein product is CASSPPIVDQPQHF.

The chain joins TRBV20-1 to TRBJ1-2; D is perhaps TRBD1 (5 bases). With 0 bases removed from V and 2 bases from J, the gap between germline ends came to 10 bases. The CDR3 sequence is 14 residues long. The germline V gene encodes CDR1 DFQATT and CDR2 SNEGSKA (reference sequence). The CDR3 protein is CSARDGRENYGYTF. As DNA, the CDR3 is TGCAGTGCTAGAGATGGCAGGGAAAACTATGGCTACACCTTC.

The chain links TRBV3-1 to TRBJ2-1; perhaps TRBD1 as D (5 bases). The CDR3 contains 13 residues. V dropped 5 bases and J dropped 3 bases, with 8 bases sitting between them. The germline CDR1 and CDR2 sequences are LGHDT and YNNKEL (reference sequence). The CDR3 coding sequence is TGTGCCAGCAGCAACCAGGGCTACAATGAGCAGTTCTTC. It yields the protein CASSNQGYNEQFF.

The V and J genes are TRBV15 and TRBJ1-5, with no clear D. The CDR3 totals 15 residues. CDR1 and CDR2 (germline): LNHNV, YYDKDF (reference sequence). Trimming shortened V by 0 bases and J by 9 bases, and 15 bases separated the two germline ends. CDR3 in DNA: TGTGCCACCAGCAGAGATCTTGAGCCATTGTTGCCCCAGCATTTT. Protein: CATSRDLEPLLPQHF.

This clonotype was recorded a few times. This sequence joins TRBV7-9 and TRBJ1-1, with no clear D. The CDR3 sequence is 13 residues long. Germline CDR1 SEHNR, CDR2 FQNEAQ (reference sequence). The V and J ends lost 2 bases and 11 bases respectively, with 15 bases between them. The CDR3 sequence: CASSLIDRGWAFF. The CDR3 bases are TGTGCCAGCAGCTTAATAGATCGGGGTTGGGCTTTCTTT.

This clonotype has only a few counts. J is TRBJ2-3 and V is TRBV2; 8 bases line up with TRBD2. The CDR3 runs 13 residues. CDR1 is SNHLY, CDR2 FYNNEI, per germline. Trimming cost V 8 bases and J 6 bases; bases outside gene matches: 7. The CDR3 loop reads CASGGTRMDTQYF. In DNA form, the CDR3 reads TGTGCCAGCGGGGGGACTAGGATGGATACGCAGTATTTT. Using reference TRBV2 and TRBJ2-3 for the parts outside the CDR3, the full variable domain is EPEVTQTPSHQVTQMGQEVILRCVPISNHLYFYWYRQILGQKVEFLVSFYNNEISEKSEIFDDQFSVERPDGSNFTLKIRSTKLEDSAMYFCASGGTRMDTQYFGPGTRLTVL.

The chain combines TRBV12-3 or TRBV12-4 with TRBJ2-3; D remains unclear. Trimming pared 1 base from V and 7 bases from J, leaving 12 bases between. This CDR3 spans 14 amino acids. CDR3 in amino acids: CASSLGAVMNTQYF. Here the CDR3 DNA reads TGTGCCAGCAGTTTAGGGGCGGTGATGAATACGCAGTATTTT.

This clonotype was counted many times. The chain uses TRBV5-1 and TRBJ2-2; maybe TRBD1 (6 bases). V was clipped by 0 bases and J by 5 bases, with 11 bases between them. CDR3 size: 15 residues. Germline V CDR1 and CDR2: SGHRS, YFSETQ. The CDR3: CASSLVQGMTGELFF. In nucleotides, the CDR3 is TGCGCCAGCAGCTTGGTACAGGGTATGACCGGGGAGCTGTTTTTT.

The chain is built from TRBV5-6 and TRBJ2-1; TRBD2 matches 12 bases. After removal of 1 base from V and 0 bases from J, the junction contained 11 bases not matched to a gene. CDR1 and CDR2 from the germline V gene are SGHDT and YYEEEE. There are 20 residues in the CDR3. The CDR3 coding sequence is TGTGCCAGCAGCTTGCAAGCCGGGACTAGCGGGCTGAGCTCCTACAATGAGCAGTTCTTC. Encoded protein: CASSLQAGTSGLSSYNEQFF. Together with reference TRBV5-6 and TRBJ2-1, the CDR3 gives the full variable domain: DAGVTQSPTHLIKTRGQQVTLRCSPKSGHDTVSWYQQALGQGPQFIFQYYEEEERQRGNFPDRFSGHQFPNYSSELNVNALLLGDSALYLCASSLQAGTSGLSSYNEQFFGPGTRLTVL.